A selection of T cell receptor beta chains follows, all from one sample in a study of cytomegalovirus exposure and HLA in healthy donors. TCRdb keeps only in-frame clones here, not all; method: immunoSEQ multiplex PCR. The profile shows roughly 60,000 clones, roughly nine tenths of them singletons. The sample consisted of PBMCs. The receptors shown here come from a woman in her thirties in good health and CMV-seronegative. CDR3s include the opening cysteine and the closing phenylalanine or tryptophan. Fields, in order: V gene, clone size, D gene, J gene, CDR3 protein, CDR3 DNA. A D gene is named only where the DNA matches it firmly. Size is omitted from some rows. Given values are once, few, many or a class for expanded clones.

>TRBV7-6|.|TRBD2|TRBJ2-7
CASSWTSGLDEQYF
TGTGCCAGCAGCTGGACTAGCGGTCTCGACGAGCAGTACTTC
>TRBV6-5|once|.|TRBJ2-1
CASRSGDSYNEQFF
TGTGCCAGCCGGAGCGGTGACTCCTACAATGAGCAGTTCTTC
>TRBV9|.|.|TRBJ2-2
CASSVAGKETGELFF
TGTGCCAGCAGCGTAGCCGGGAAAGAGACCGGGGAGCTGTTTTTT
>TRBV27|.|TRBD1|TRBJ1-5
CASSLSPGGGQPQHF
TGTGCCAGCAGTTTATCCCCAGGGGGCGGTCAGCCCCAGCATTTT
>TRBV28|.|TRBD2|TRBJ2-2
CASSLSGRAPGELFF
TGTGCCAGCAGTTTAAGCGGGAGGGCCCCGGGGGAGCTGTTTTTT
>TRBV2|.|.|TRBJ1-3
CASTDRTGNTIYF
TGTGCCAGCACAGACAGGACTGGAAACACCATATATTTT
>TRBV6-5|.|TRBD1|TRBJ2-1
CASSPGTGQGNEQFF
TGTGCCAGCAGCCCTGGGACAGGGCAAGGTAATGAGCAGTTCTTC
>TRBV19|.|TRBD2|TRBJ2-6
CASSIDLGLAGASGANVLTF
TGTGCCAGTAGTATAGATCTAGGACTAGCGGGGGCGTCTGGGGCCAACGTCCTGACTTTC
>TRBV25-1|.|TRBD1|TRBJ1-1
CASKIGTEKTSEAFF
TGTGCCAGCAAAATAGGGACAGAGAAAACGTCTGAAGCTTTCTTT
>TRBV7-9|.|.|TRBJ2-3
CASSLAMGGRTDTQYF
TGTGCCAGCAGCTTAGCTATGGGGGGTCGCACAGATACGCAGTATTTT
>TRBV5-1|few|.|TRBJ1-2
CASSLTSGGAGDGYTF
TGCGCCAGCAGCTTGACCTCAGGCGGAGCGGGGGATGGCTACACCTTC
>TRBV28|.|.|TRBJ2-7
CASRHRSSYEQYF
TGTGCCAGCAGACACAGGAGCTCCTACGAGCAGTACTTC
>TRBV15|.|TRBD1|TRBJ1-1
CATRDRGAQHEAFF
TGTGCCACCCGGGACAGGGGCGCCCAACACGAAGCTTTCTTT
>TRBV4-2|once|.|TRBJ2-2
CASSQDGGVTGELFF
TGTGCCAGCAGCCAAGATGGAGGGGTCACCGGGGAGCTGTTTTTT
>TRBV6-5|.|TRBD1|TRBJ2-7
CASRNRDRGFYEQYF
TGTGCCAGCAGGAACCGGGACAGGGGTTTCTACGAGCAGTACTTC
>TRBV4-2|.|TRBD1|TRBJ1-1
CASSQVKDRLDGANTEAFF
TGTGCCAGCAGCCAAGTTAAGGACAGGTTGGATGGGGCAAACACTGAAGCTTTCTTT
>TRBV7-9|.|.|TRBJ1-5
CASSPESQPQHF
TGTGCCAGCAGCCCAGAAAGTCAGCCCCAGCATTTT
>TRBV11-2|few|.|TRBJ1-1
CASSLDRRVLAFF
TGTGCCAGCAGCTTAGATAGGAGGGTACTAGCTTTCTTT
>TRBV12-2|.|.|TRBJ2-1
CASRLRALKIFNEQFF
TGTGCAAGTCGCTTACGAGCCCTGAAAATCTTCAATGAGCAGTTCTTC
>TRBV14|.|TRBD1|TRBJ2-1
CASSQWGQGTNEQFF
TGTGCCAGCAGCCAATGGGGACAGGGAACAAATGAGCAGTTCTTC
>TRBV4-2|.|.|TRBJ1-2
CASSQEYGQLYDYGYTF
TGTGCCAGCAGCCAAGAATACGGACAGCTTTATGACTATGGCTACACCTTC
>TRBV11-2|.|TRBD2|TRBJ2-7
CASSLGPGLAAYEQYF
TGTGCCAGCAGCTTAGGGCCGGGACTAGCGGCCTACGAGCAGTACTTC
>TRBV27|.|TRBD2|TRBJ2-1
CASSLKLAGYEQFF
TGTGCCAGCAGTTTGAAGCTAGCGGGGTATGAGCAGTTCTTC
>TRBV27|once|.|TRBJ1-5
CASGPKPPLYNQPQHF
TGTGCCAGCGGGCCAAAACCTCCTTTATATAATCAGCCCCAGCATTTT
>TRBV6-5|.|.|TRBJ2-7
CASSYASSGYEQYF
TGTGCCAGCAGTTACGCCTCCTCGGGATACGAGCAGTACTTC
>TRBV2|.|.|TRBJ1-2
CAVGQGNYGYTF
TGTGCAGTCGGGCAGGGTAACTATGGCTACACCTTC
>TRBV6-4|few|.|TRBJ2-3
CASSAGEADTQYF
TGTGCCAGCAGTGCTGGGGAGGCAGATACGCAGTATTTT
>TRBV27|.|.|TRBJ1-5
CASSFQGKHQPQHF
TGTGCCAGCAGTTTCCAGGGAAAGCATCAGCCCCAGCATTTT
>TRBV15|.|.|TRBJ2-7
CATSRDYPGEQYF
TGTGCCACCAGCAGAGATTACCCCGGCGAGCAGTACTTC
>TRBV27|.|TRBD1|TRBJ1-2
CASSFSGGYGYTF
TGTGCCAGCAGTTTTTCAGGGGGCTATGGCTACACCTTC
>TRBV5-1|.|.|TRBJ2-1
CASSIPPSGPSEQFF
TGCGCCAGCAGCATTCCCCCGAGCGGGCCCAGTGAGCAGTTCTTC
>TRBV7-4|.|TRBD1|TRBJ1-5
CASSLEMEGALDQPQHF
TGTGCCAGCAGCTTAGAGATGGAGGGGGCCCTGGATCAGCCCCAGCATTTT
>TRBV6-5|.|TRBD1|TRBJ1-2
CASSYGTGRNGYTF
TGTGCCAGCAGTTATGGGACAGGGAGGAATGGCTACACCTTC
>TRBV6-5|.|.|TRBJ2-2
CASSYSFGGRGRELFF
TGTGCCAGCAGTTACTCTTTTGGCGGCAGGGGTCGGGAGCTGTTTTTT
>TRBV6-5|.|TRBD1|TRBJ2-5
CASRDRGQETQYF
TGTGCCAGCAGGGACAGGGGCCAAGAGACCCAGTACTTC
>TRBV11-1|.|TRBD2|TRBJ2-7
CASSSLGLAGVYYEQYF
TGTGCCAGCAGCTCCCTGGGACTAGCGGGAGTGTACTACGAGCAGTACTTC
>TRBV6-5|.|TRBD1|TRBJ2-7
CATGSSRQGSSYEQYF
TGTGCCACCGGTTCCTCTAGACAGGGGAGTTCCTACGAGCAGTACTTC
>TRBV7-3|.|TRBD1|TRBJ1-1
CASSLAAGGTEAFF
TGTGCCAGCAGCTTAGCCGCAGGGGGAACTGAAGCTTTCTTT
>TRBV7-9|.|TRBD1|TRBJ2-6
CASSALGGPETNVLTF
TGTGCCAGCAGCGCGCTAGGGGGCCCGGAGACCAACGTCCTGACTTTC
>TRBV11-2|.|.|TRBJ1-1
CASSSLLKRDKNTEAFF
TGTGCCAGCAGCTCGCTCCTAAAACGGGACAAGAACACTGAAGCTTTCTTT
>TRBV19|.|.|TRBJ1-2
CASSIDPTDLYGYTF
TGTGCCAGTAGTATAGACCCGACAGATCTCTATGGCTACACCTTC
>TRBV7-9|.|.|TRBJ2-1
CASSLRGAGSYNEQFF
TGTGCCAGCAGCTTAAGGGGAGCGGGTTCCTACAATGAGCAGTTCTTC
>TRBV28|.|.|TRBJ2-3
CASSLSADTQYF
TGTGCCAGCAGTTTATCGGCAGATACGCAGTATTTT